The source of this T cell receptor beta chain is a study of T-cell reconstitution after alpha-beta-depleted transplantation in children. For TCRbeta, the library was prepared with unique molecular identifiers. From the PCR reads, TCRdb called clonotypes with MiXCR, one entry per CDR3 protein. The data show over 85,000 distinct CDR3 sequences, 4.5% to 7.5% seen once. Trimming stripped 7 bases from V and 8 bases from J, with 29 bases between. CDR3 size: 17 residues. In its sample, this clonotype was seen many times. This material consisted of PBMCs, mostly from graft donor cells, taken 60 days after TCRalphabeta/CD19-depleted stem cell transplant. J is TRBJ1-2 and V is TRBV12-3 or TRBV12-4, with D tentatively TRBD1 (5 bases). The source of this sequence is a female patient aged 2-9 years who had a stem cell transplant for Fanconi anemia, so the T cells may come from the graft donor. CDR3 region: CASNAGSGLDPGIGYTF. CDR3 nucleotide sequence: TGTGCCAGCAATGCAGGGTCTGGCTTAGACCCTGGAATCGGCTACACCTTC.